By proportion, the clone carrying this T cell receptor (beta chain) is large. Its antigen remains unidentified. The assay was immunoSEQ multiplex PCR, and TCRdb's table has in-frame clones only and misses some. Of about 59,000 clones listed, approximately 90% are singletons. The source of the sample is a study of OX40 agonist ivuxolimab in advanced cancers. About the study: Each patient was given ivuxolimab into a vein every 2 weeks, at 0.01 to 10 mg/kg. Participants, about 83% male, averaged roughly 60 years of age, ranging from 23 to 79. Study-wide results and limits: With doses of 0.1 to 3.0 mg/kg, CD4+ and CD8+ blood T cells had undergone clonal expansion by week 6. Expanded peripheral T cells had an undetermined antigen specificity.

Sample: CD4+ or CD8+ T cells sorted from blood, taken in a trial of the OX40 agonist ivuxolimab. The receptor's source is an adult with an advanced solid tumor such as melanoma, head and neck, liver or kidney cancer.

This CDR3 reads CASSPRPGTGQPSYEQYF. The CDR3 nucleotides read TGTGCCAGCAGCCCACGTCCTGGGACGGGACAACCCTCCTACGAGCAGTACTTC. This chain connects TRBV7-2 to TRBJ2-7; D is perhaps TRBD1 (6 bases). Germline V lookup: CDR1 SGHTA, CDR2 FQGNSA. There are 18 residues in the CDR3. Trimming cost V 5 bases and J 0 bases, with 23 bases left between them.